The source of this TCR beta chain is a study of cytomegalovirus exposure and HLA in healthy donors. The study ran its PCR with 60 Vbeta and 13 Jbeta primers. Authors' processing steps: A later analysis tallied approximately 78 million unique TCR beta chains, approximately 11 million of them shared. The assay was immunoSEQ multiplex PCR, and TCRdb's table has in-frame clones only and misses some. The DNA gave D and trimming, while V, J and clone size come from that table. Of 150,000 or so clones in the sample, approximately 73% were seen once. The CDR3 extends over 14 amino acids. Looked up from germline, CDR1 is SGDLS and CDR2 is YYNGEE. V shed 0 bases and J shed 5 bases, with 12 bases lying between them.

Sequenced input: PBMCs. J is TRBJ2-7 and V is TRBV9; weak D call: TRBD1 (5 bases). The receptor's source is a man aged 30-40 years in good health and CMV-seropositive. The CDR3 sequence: CASSVGIGVNEQYF. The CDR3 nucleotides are TGTGCCAGCAGCGTAGGAATAGGGGTGAACGAGCAGTACTTC.